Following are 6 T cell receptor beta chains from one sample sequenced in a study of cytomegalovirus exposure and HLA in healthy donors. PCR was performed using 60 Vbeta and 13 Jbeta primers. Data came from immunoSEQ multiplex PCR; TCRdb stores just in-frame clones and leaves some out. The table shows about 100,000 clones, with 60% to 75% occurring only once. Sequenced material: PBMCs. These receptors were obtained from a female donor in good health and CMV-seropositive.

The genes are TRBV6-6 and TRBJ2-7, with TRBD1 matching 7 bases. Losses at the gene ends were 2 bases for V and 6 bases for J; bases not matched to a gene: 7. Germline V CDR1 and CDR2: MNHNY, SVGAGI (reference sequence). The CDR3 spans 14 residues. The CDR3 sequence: CASSYEGATTEQYF. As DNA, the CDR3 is TGTGCCAGCAGTTACGAGGGGGCGACAACCGAGCAGTACTTC.

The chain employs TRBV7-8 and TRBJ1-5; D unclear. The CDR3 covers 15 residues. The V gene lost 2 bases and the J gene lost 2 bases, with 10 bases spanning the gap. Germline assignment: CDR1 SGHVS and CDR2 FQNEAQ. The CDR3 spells CASSLLHGGNQPQHF. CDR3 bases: TGTGCCAGCAGCTTACTCCACGGAGGCAATCAGCCCCAGCATTTT. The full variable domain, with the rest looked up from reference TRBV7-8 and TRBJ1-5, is GAGVSQSPRYKVAKRGQDVALRCDPISGHVSLFWYQQALGQGPEFLTYFQNEAQLDKSGLPSDRFFAERPEGSVSTLKIQRTQQEDSAVYLCASSLLHGGNQPQHFGDGTRLSIL.

CDR3 in amino acids: CASSLRDYQETQYF. Here the CDR3 DNA reads TGTGCCAGCAGCTTAAGGGACTACCAAGAGACCCAGTACTTC. The V call is TRBV7-9, the J call TRBJ2-5; possible D gene TRBD2, 6 bases. CDR1 and CDR2 (germline): SEHNR, FQNEAQ (reference sequence). CDR3 length equals 14 residues. V lost 2 bases, J lost 0 bases, and 7 bases lay in between.

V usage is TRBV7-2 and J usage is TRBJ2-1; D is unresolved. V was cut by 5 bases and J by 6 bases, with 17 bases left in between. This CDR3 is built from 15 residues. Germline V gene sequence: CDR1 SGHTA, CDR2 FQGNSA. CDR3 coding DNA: TGTGCCAGCAGCCTAACGGTGACCACTATCAATGAGCAGTTCTTC. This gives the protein CASSLTVTTINEQFF.

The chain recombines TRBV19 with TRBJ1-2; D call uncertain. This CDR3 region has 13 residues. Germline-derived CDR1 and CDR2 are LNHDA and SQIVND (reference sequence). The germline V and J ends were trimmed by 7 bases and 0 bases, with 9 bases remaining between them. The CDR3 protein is CASTNRANYGYTF. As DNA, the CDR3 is TGTGCCAGTACTAACCGAGCTAACTATGGCTACACCTTC.

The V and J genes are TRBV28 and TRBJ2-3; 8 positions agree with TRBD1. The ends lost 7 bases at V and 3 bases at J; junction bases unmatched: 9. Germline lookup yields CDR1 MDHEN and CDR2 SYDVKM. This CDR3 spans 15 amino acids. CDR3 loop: CASTPGDRYTDTQYF. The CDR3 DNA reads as TGTGCCAGCACCCCGGGGGACAGGTATACAGATACGCAGTATTTT.